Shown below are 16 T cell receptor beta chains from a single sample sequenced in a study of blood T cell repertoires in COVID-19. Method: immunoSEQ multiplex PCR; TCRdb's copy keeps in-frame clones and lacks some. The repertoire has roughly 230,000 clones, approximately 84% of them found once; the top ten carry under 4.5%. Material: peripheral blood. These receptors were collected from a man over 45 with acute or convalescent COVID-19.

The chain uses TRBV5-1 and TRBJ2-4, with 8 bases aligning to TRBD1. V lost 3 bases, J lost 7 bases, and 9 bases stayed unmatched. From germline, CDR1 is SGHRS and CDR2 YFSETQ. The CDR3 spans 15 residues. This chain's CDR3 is CASSSSTGDGNIQYF. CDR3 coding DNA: TGCGCCAGCAGCTCATCGACAGGGGACGGGAACATTCAGTACTTC.

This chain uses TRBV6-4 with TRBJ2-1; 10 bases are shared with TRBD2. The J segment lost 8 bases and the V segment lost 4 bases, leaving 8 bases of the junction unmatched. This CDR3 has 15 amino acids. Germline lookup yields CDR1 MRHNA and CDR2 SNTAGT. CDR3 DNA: TGTGCCAGCAGTGTGGGAGCGGGAGGGCCCGATGAGCAGTTCTTC. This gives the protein CASSVGAGGPDEQFF.

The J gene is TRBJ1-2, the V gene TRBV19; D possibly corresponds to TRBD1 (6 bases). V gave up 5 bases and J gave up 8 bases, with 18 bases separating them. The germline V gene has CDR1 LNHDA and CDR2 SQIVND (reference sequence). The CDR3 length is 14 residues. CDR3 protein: CASSLTRGQNGYTF. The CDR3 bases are TGTGCCAGTAGTCTGACACGTGGACAGAACGGCTACACCTTC.

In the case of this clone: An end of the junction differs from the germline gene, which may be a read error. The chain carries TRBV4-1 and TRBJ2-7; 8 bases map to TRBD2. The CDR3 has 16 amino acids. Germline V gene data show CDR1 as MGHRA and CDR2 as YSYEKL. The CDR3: CASSEEGPGLDYEQYF. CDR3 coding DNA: TGCGCCAGCAGCGAAGAAGGCCCGGGACTAGATTACGAGCAGTACTTC.

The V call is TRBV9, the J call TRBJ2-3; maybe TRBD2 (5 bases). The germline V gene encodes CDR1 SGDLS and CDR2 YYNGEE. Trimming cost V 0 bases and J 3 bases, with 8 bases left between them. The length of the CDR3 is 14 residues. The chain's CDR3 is CASSVVPGTDTQYF. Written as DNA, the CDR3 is TGTGCCAGCAGCGTAGTCCCGGGGACAGATACGCAGTATTTT.

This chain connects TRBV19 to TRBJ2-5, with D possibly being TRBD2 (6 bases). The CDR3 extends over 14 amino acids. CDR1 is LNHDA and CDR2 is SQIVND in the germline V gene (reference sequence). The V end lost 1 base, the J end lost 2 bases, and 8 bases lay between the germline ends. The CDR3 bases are TGTGCCAGTAGTATAGTCGGGGGACAAGAGACCCAGTACTTC. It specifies CASSIVGGQETQYF.

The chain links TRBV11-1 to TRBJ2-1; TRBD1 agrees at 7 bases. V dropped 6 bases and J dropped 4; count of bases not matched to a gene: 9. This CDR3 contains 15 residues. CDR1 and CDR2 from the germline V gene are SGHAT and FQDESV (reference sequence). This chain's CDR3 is CASRARDSPYNEQFF. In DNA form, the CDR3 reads TGTGCCAGCAGGGCCCGGGACAGCCCTTACAATGAGCAGTTCTTC.

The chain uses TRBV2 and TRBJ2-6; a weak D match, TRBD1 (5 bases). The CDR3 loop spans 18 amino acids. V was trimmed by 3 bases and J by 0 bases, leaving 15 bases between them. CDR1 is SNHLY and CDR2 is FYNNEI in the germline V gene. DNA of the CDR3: TGTGCCAGCAGTGATCTGCCGACAGCCCTCTCTGGGGCCAACGTCCTGACTTTC. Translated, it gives CASSDLPTALSGANVLTF.

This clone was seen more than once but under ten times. This CDR3 is CASSARGKLAEAFF. The CDR3 DNA is TGTGCCAGCAGCGCTAGAGGGAAACTGGCTGAAGCTTTCTTT. The chain couples TRBV7-3 to TRBJ1-1; unclear D gene. The CDR3 runs to 14 residues. Trimming removed 5 bases from V and 6 bases from J, with 16 bases in between. The germline V gene has CDR1 SGHTA and CDR2 FQGTGA.

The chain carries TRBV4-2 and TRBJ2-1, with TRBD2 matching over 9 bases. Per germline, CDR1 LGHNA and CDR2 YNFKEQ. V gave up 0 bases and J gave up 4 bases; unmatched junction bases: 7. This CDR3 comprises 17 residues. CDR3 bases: TGTGCCAGCAGCCAAGAAGGCGGGGGGGCTGGTTACAATGAGCAGTTCTTC. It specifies CASSQEGGGAGYNEQFF.

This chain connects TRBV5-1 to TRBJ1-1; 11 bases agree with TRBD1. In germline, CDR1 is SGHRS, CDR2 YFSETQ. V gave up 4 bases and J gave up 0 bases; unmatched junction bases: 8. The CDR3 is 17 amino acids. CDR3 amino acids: CASSPGTGGTMNTEAFF. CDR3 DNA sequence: TGCGCCAGCAGCCCCGGGACAGGGGGTACCATGAACACTGAAGCTTTCTTT.

CDR3 nucleotide sequence: TGTGCCAGCAGCTTCGGGACAGGGGCCTACGAGCAGTACTTC. It codes for CASSFGTGAYEQYF. This chain connects TRBV5-4 to TRBJ2-7, with TRBD1 matching over 10 bases. The CDR3 has 14 residues. In germline, CDR1 is SGHNT, CDR2 YYREEE (reference sequence). Trimming removed 2 bases from V and 2 bases from J; junction bases left unmatched: 1.

The CDR3 spells CASTLGGGVYEKLFF. The CDR3, as DNA: TGCGCCAGCACTCTTGGGGGAGGGGTCTATGAAAAACTGTTTTTT. The chain recombines TRBV4-1 with TRBJ1-4, with D tentatively TRBD1 (5 bases). This CDR3 is built from 15 residues. Germline lookup yields CDR1 MGHRA and CDR2 YSYEKL. The V gene lost 7 bases and the J gene lost 6 bases, with 18 bases spanning the gap.

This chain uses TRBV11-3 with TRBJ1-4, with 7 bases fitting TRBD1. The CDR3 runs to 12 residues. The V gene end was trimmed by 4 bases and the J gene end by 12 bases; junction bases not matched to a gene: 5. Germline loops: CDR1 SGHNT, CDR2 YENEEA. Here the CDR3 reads CASSSQGYELFF. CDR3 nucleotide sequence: TGTGCCAGCAGCTCACAGGGGTACGAACTGTTTTTT.

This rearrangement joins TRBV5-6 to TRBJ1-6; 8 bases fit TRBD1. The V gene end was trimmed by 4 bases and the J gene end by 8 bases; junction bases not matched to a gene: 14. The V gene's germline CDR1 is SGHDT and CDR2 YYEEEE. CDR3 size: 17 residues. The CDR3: CASSPVKVTGAHSPLHF. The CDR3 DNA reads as TGTGCCAGCAGCCCCGTCAAAGTGACAGGGGCTCATTCACCCCTCCACTTT.

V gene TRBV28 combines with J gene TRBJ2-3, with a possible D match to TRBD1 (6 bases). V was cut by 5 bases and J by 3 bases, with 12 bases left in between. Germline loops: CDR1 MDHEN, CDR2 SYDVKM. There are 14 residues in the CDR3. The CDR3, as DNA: TGTGCCAGCAGTCTATATACAGGGACAGATACGCAGTATTTT. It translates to CASSLYTGTDTQYF.